This T cell receptor (beta chain) was documented in a study of blood T cell repertoires in COVID-19. Overall study context: PBMCs, B-cell-depleted T cells, or T cells were the source of the cDNA or gDNA that made up the material.

V shed 0 bases and J shed 13 bases, with 13 bases lying between them. The CDR3 length is 13 residues. The germline V gene has CDR1 SGHRS and CDR2 YFSETQ. Assay: immunoSEQ multiplex PCR; the TCRdb copy retains only in-frame clones and omits some. Of about 410,000 clones listed, 90% are singletons. Cohort assignment relied on participant-reported clinical history. All recovered Cohort 3 donors got two negative PCRs, got clearance, or saw symptom resolution. Sequenced material: PBMCs or T cells enriched from blood (not recorded which). The source of this sequence is a young man who had recovered from COVID-19. The chain recombines TRBV5-1 with TRBJ2-2; D unresolved. In DNA form, the CDR3 reads TGCGCCAGCAGCTTGGCCAGGAAGGCCGGGCTGTTTTTT. It yields the protein CASSLARKAGLFF.